The 31 T cell receptor beta chains presented below share a single source sample, sequenced in a study of blood T cell repertoires in COVID-19. Method: immunoSEQ multiplex PCR; TCRdb's copy keeps in-frame clones and lacks some. The profile shows a few hundred thousand clones, around 86% of them singletons. Sequenced input: peripheral blood. Receptor source: a woman in her sixties with COVID-19, enrolled during active disease.

J is TRBJ2-3 and V is TRBV19; the D is unclear. The V and J ends lost 7 bases and 2 bases respectively, with 10 bases between them. This CDR3 is 13 amino acids long. CDR1 is LNHDA and CDR2 is SQIVND in the germline V gene (reference sequence). CDR3 DNA sequence: TGTGCCAGTAACGGCGGCCTCACAGATACGCAGTATTTT. Protein: CASNGGLTDTQYF. The full variable domain, with the rest looked up from reference TRBV19 and TRBJ2-3, is DGGITQSPKYLFRKEGQNVTLSCEQNLNHDAMYWYRQDPGQGLRLIYYSQIVNDFQKGDIAEGYSVSREKKESFPLTVTSAQKNPTAFYLCASNGGLTDTQYFGPGTRLTVL.

The gene calls are TRBV6-5 and TRBJ2-1, with D tentatively TRBD1 (7 bases). This CDR3 is 13 amino acids long. V was cut by 6 bases and J by 8 bases, with 14 bases left in between. Germline V lookup: CDR1 MNHEY, CDR2 SVGAGI. In DNA form, the CDR3 reads TGTGCCAGCAGCAACAGGGGAGGCGATGAGCAGTTCTTC. As protein: CASSNRGGDEQFF.

A remark on this clone: Other DNA variants within this sample encode the same CDR3. This sequence joins TRBV7-2 and TRBJ2-1; 8 positions match TRBD2. V was pared by 2 bases and J by 4 bases, with 4 bases of the junction left unmatched. This CDR3 is built from 15 residues. Germline loops: CDR1 SGHTA, CDR2 FQGNSA. The CDR3 spells CASSLRTSGYNEQFF. The DNA of the CDR3 is TGTGCCAGCAGCTTAAGAACTAGCGGTTACAATGAGCAGTTCTTC.

This clone appeared a few times. This chain connects TRBV5-1 to TRBJ2-3; D is unclear. Germline lookup yields CDR1 SGHRS and CDR2 YFSETQ. V was cut by 6 bases and J by 0 bases, with 8 bases left in between. The CDR3 is made up of 13 amino acids. The CDR3 loop is CASTITSTDTQYF. Here the CDR3 DNA reads TGCGCCAGCACCATTACTAGCACAGATACGCAGTATTTT.

The J gene is TRBJ1-4, the V gene TRBV4-1; the match to TRBD1 covers 7 bases. Germline V gene sequence: CDR1 MGHRA, CDR2 YSYEKL. V shed 0 bases, J shed 7 bases, and the junction held 8 bases outside the gene matches. The CDR3 has 16 amino acids. This CDR3 reads CASSQEYRTGGEKLFF. The CDR3 DNA sequence: TGCGCCAGCAGCCAAGAGTATCGGACAGGAGGTGAAAAACTGTTTTTT.

This chain connects TRBV4-3 to TRBJ2-3, with D possibly matching TRBD2 (5 bases). The germline V gene has CDR1 LGHNA and CDR2 YSLEER. Deletions cut 0 bases from V and 8 bases from J, with 9 bases between. The CDR3 is made up of 13 amino acids. CDR3 sequence: CASSQDMDFTQYF. The CDR3 region has the DNA TGCGCCAGCAGCCAAGATATGGACTTTACGCAGTATTTT.

This chain uses TRBV4-1 with TRBJ2-5; D possibly corresponds to TRBD1 (6 bases). Germline CDR1 MGHRA, CDR2 YSYEKL. Trimming took off 0 bases at V and 9 bases at J, with 20 bases between the two ends. The CDR3 is 16 amino acids. CDR3 amino acids: CASSQESPGWGPAQYF. The CDR3 nucleotides read TGCGCCAGCAGCCAAGAAAGCCCGGGTTGGGGGCCGGCCCAGTACTTC.

The rearrangement joins TRBV5-6 to TRBJ2-7; D not resolved. The V gene lost 0 bases and the J gene lost 4 bases, with 5 bases spanning the gap. The CDR3 covers 12 residues. Germline values: CDR1 SGHDT, CDR2 YYEEEE. CDR3 protein: CASSLARYEQYF. CDR3 bases: TGTGCCAGCAGCTTGGCCCGGTACGAGCAGTACTTC.

In this sample, this clone turned up a few times. The chain joins TRBV28 to TRBJ1-6; no reliable D call. Deletions cut 5 bases from V and 5 bases from J, with 10 bases between. This CDR3 contains 14 residues. Germline V CDR1 and CDR2: MDHEN, SYDVKM. In DNA form, the CDR3 reads TGTGCCAGCAGTACCGGGAAGAATAATTCACCCCTCCACTTT. Amino acid sequence: CASSTGKNNSPLHF.

The chain couples TRBV7-2 to TRBJ2-5; no clear D gene. CDR1 is SGHTA, CDR2 FQGNSA, per germline. The CDR3 is 15 residues long. The germline V and J ends were trimmed by 2 bases and 0 bases, with 10 bases remaining between them. The CDR3 sequence: CASSLRPSYQETQYF. The CDR3 DNA sequence: TGTGCCAGCAGCTTACGGCCTAGTTACCAAGAGACCCAGTACTTC.

This clone is a singleton in its sample. This chain links TRBV11-2 with TRBJ2-3; 8 bases match TRBD2. Germline V lookup: CDR1 SGHAT, CDR2 FQNNGV. The CDR3 sequence is 15 residues long. With 5 bases clipped from V and 4 bases from J, the junction kept 8 bases outside the gene matches. Here the CDR3 DNA reads TGTGCCAGCAGCGGCTCGGGAGGGCCCTCAGATACGCAGTATTTT. It is translated as CASSGSGGPSDTQYF. Looking up the rest from reference TRBV11-2 and TRBJ2-3 gives the full variable domain: EAGVAQSPRYKIIEKRQSVAFWCNPISGHATLYWYQQILGQGPKLLIQFQNNGVVDDSQLPKDRFSAERLKGVDSTLKIQPAKLEDSAVYLCASSGSGGPSDTQYFGPGTRLTVL.

The chain carries TRBV24-1 and TRBJ2-3; D perhaps matches TRBD2 (6 bases). V was pared by 1 base and J by 3 bases, with 10 bases between. There are 15 residues in the CDR3. Germline-derived CDR1 and CDR2 are KGHDR and SFDVKD. The chain's CDR3 is CATSDLAGPTDTQYF. For the CDR3, the DNA is TGTGCCACCAGTGATTTAGCGGGTCCGACAGATACGCAGTATTTT.

The chain has TRBV4-2 and TRBJ2-5, with 8 bases aligning to TRBD2. The germline V gene encodes CDR1 LGHNA and CDR2 YNFKEQ. The V segment lost 0 bases and the J segment 4 bases; nucleotides outside the gene matches: 7. The CDR3 extends over 16 amino acids. This CDR3 is CASSQDEREPPETQYF. The CDR3 nucleotides are TGTGCCAGCAGCCAAGACGAGCGGGAGCCCCCAGAGACCCAGTACTTC.

The chain couples TRBV15 to TRBJ2-3; 9 nucleotides match TRBD1. The CDR3 runs to 16 residues. Looked up from germline, CDR1 is LNHNV and CDR2 is YYDKDF (reference sequence). After removal of 2 bases from V and 1 base from J, the junction contained 4 bases not matched to a gene. CDR3 sequence (DNA): TGTGCCACCAGCAGACACAGGGGGCGCGGCACAGATACGCAGTATTTT. Translation gives CATSRHRGRGTDTQYF. Together with reference TRBV15 and TRBJ2-3, the CDR3 gives the full variable domain: DAMVIQNPRYQVTQFGKPVTLSCSQTLNHNVMYWYQQKSSQAPKLLFHYYDKDFNNEADTPDNFQSRRPNTSFCFLDIRSPGLGDTAMYLCATSRHRGRGTDTQYFGPGTRLTVL.

The CDR3 sequence is CASASAHRGYTF. In nucleotides, the CDR3 is TGTGCCAGCGCCAGTGCTCATCGCGGCTACACCTTC. The chain employs TRBV28 and TRBJ1-2; no clear D gene. V lost 8 bases and J 8 bases, leaving 15 bases between the germline ends. This CDR3 region has 12 residues. Germline V gene data show CDR1 as MDHEN and CDR2 as SYDVKM.

The chain employs TRBV7-9 and TRBJ1-1; D possibly corresponds to TRBD1 (6 bases). Germline-derived CDR1 and CDR2 are SEHNR and FQNEAQ (reference sequence). Trimming removed 5 bases at V and 0 bases at J, with 13 bases between. The CDR3 consists of 15 residues. The CDR3 reads CASSGTGTLNTEAFF. The DNA for the CDR3 is TGTGCCAGCAGCGGAACAGGGACGTTGAACACTGAAGCTTTCTTT.

The V and J genes are TRBV2 and TRBJ1-5, with 7 bases lining up with TRBD1. CDR1 and CDR2 (germline): SNHLY, FYNNEI. V shed 1 base, J shed 6 bases, and the junction held 3 bases outside the gene matches. The CDR3 length is 14 residues. The CDR3 coding sequence is TGTGCCAGCAGTGAAGGAGGGGGCGGTCAGCCCCAGCATTTT. This translates into CASSEGGGGQPQHF.

This rearrangement joins TRBV27 to TRBJ2-3; 7 positions match TRBD2. Germline CDR1 reads MNHEY; CDR2 reads SMNVEV (reference sequence). V gave up 6 bases and J gave up 0 bases; unmatched junction bases: 9. This CDR3 has 16 residues. The CDR3 DNA follows: TGTGCCAGCAGGATCGGGGGGAGAGCTAGCACAGATACGCAGTATTTT. Its protein is CASRIGGRASTDTQYF.

The V call is TRBV7-6, the J call TRBJ2-5; D is uncertain. The CDR3 totals 11 residues. The V gene's germline CDR1 is SGHVS and CDR2 FNYEAQ. V dropped 5 bases and J dropped 2 bases, with 3 bases sitting between them. Here the CDR3 reads CASSPQETQYF. The CDR3 region has the DNA TGTGCCAGCAGCCCACAAGAGACCCAGTACTTC.

The chain recombines TRBV30 with TRBJ1-2, with 7 bases fitting TRBD1. The CDR3 sequence is 13 residues long. The J segment lost 0 bases and the V segment lost 5 bases, leaving 3 bases of the junction unmatched. Germline values: CDR1 GTSNPN, CDR2 SVGIG (reference sequence). The CDR3 region has the DNA TGTGCCTGGGGGGACAGCCCTAACTATGGCTACACCTTC. Protein sequence: CAWGDSPNYGYTF.

The J gene is TRBJ2-4, the V gene TRBV6-5; no reliable D call. The CDR3 length is 16 residues. Germline-derived CDR1 and CDR2 are MNHEY and SVGAGI. The V gene lost 4 bases and the J gene lost 0 bases, with 13 bases spanning the gap. In DNA form, the CDR3 reads TGTGCCAGCAGTTCGGTCCCCCCCCCAGCCAAAAACATTCAGTACTTC. Residues: CASSSVPPPAKNIQYF.

The CDR3 DNA reads as TGTGCCAGCAGCTTGCAGCGGGGGGGGAGGAATGAGCAGTTCTTC. Translated, it gives CASSLQRGGRNEQFF. The chain uses TRBV5-4 and TRBJ2-1; 10 bases are a match to TRBD2. Looked up from germline, CDR1 is SGHNT and CDR2 is YYREEE (reference sequence). The ends lost 1 base at V and 7 bases at J; junction bases unmatched: 5. The CDR3 runs to 15 residues.

The V and J genes are TRBV19 and TRBJ2-1; 12 bases align to TRBD1. This CDR3 has 18 amino acids. Germline CDR1 LNHDA, CDR2 SQIVND (reference sequence). After removal of 8 bases from V and 0 bases from J, the junction contained 11 bases not matched to a gene. Written as DNA, the CDR3 is TGTGCCAGTGAACCGGGACAGGGGGCCCGCAGCTCCTACAATGAGCAGTTCTTC. Encoded protein: CASEPGQGARSSYNEQFF. Based on the CDR3 plus reference TRBV19 and TRBJ2-1, the full variable domain is DGGITQSPKYLFRKEGQNVTLSCEQNLNHDAMYWYRQDPGQGLRLIYYSQIVNDFQKGDIAEGYSVSREKKESFPLTVTSAQKNPTAFYLCASEPGQGARSSYNEQFFGPGTRLTVL.

The chain recombines TRBV6-1 with TRBJ1-3; 7 positions match TRBD1. J was trimmed by 0 bases and V by 2 bases; bases with no gene match: 4. This CDR3 comprises 16 residues. The V gene's germline CDR1 is MNHNS and CDR2 SASEGT. CDR3 sequence (DNA): TGTGCCAGCAGTGAACCGAGGGGGCTCTCTGGAAACACCATATATTTT. Translated, it gives CASSEPRGLSGNTIYF.

This sequence joins TRBV29-1 and TRBJ1-5; no reliable D call. V was pared by 4 bases and J by 4 bases, with 8 bases between. This CDR3 has 12 amino acids. Germline values: CDR1 SQVTM, CDR2 ANQGSEA. This CDR3 is CSVGHKNQPQHF. The CDR3 DNA reads TGCAGCGTTGGCCACAAGAATCAGCCCCAGCATTTT.

The chain is built from TRBV6-5 and TRBJ2-5; TRBD1 might be the D (6 bases). This CDR3 is 13 amino acids long. V was trimmed by 2 bases and J by 2 bases, leaving 6 bases between them. CDR1 is MNHEY, CDR2 SVGAGI, per germline. The CDR3 bases are TGTGCCAGCAGTTACAGGGGGCAAGAGACCCAGTACTTC. It yields the protein CASSYRGQETQYF.

The chain combines TRBV7-2 with TRBJ2-1; weak D call: TRBD1 (5 bases). CDR3 size: 15 residues. The V end was cut by 1 base, the J end by 5 bases, with 12 bases between. Germline V lookup: CDR1 SGHTA, CDR2 FQGNSA. The DNA of the CDR3 is TGTGCCAGCAGCTTAGAGGCCAGGGCAGACAATGAGCAGTTCTTC. It codes for CASSLEARADNEQFF.

The J gene is TRBJ1-5, the V gene TRBV2; D gene unclear. The V end was cut by 1 base, the J end by 2 bases, with 9 bases between. CDR1 and CDR2 (germline): SNHLY, FYNNEI. The CDR3 contains 15 residues. CDR3 in DNA: TGTGCCAGCAGTGAAGACAATGCCGGCAATCAGCCCCAGCATTTT. It encodes CASSEDNAGNQPQHF.

V is TRBV19 and J is TRBJ1-5, with 10 bases fitting TRBD1. V lost 1 base to trimming and J lost 1 base; unmatched junction nucleotides: 7. Per the germline V gene, CDR1 is LNHDA and CDR2 is SQIVND (reference sequence). This CDR3 has 18 residues. The CDR3 nucleotides are TGTGCCAGTAGTATAGGGACAGGGGGAATCGGGAGCAATCAGCCCCAGCATTTT. Its translation: CASSIGTGGIGSNQPQHF.

The CDR3 sequence is CASSNGFLRGTDTQYF. The CDR3 bases are TGTGCCAGTAGTAATGGTTTTTTAAGGGGTACAGATACGCAGTATTTT. The V and J genes are TRBV19 and TRBJ2-3; TRBD1 is a possible D gene (5 bases). Germline V lookup: CDR1 LNHDA, CDR2 SQIVND (reference sequence). V lost 4 bases to trimming and J lost 3 bases, with 17 bases between them. The CDR3 length is 16 residues. Using reference TRBV19 and TRBJ2-3 for the parts outside the CDR3, the full variable domain is DGGITQSPKYLFRKEGQNVTLSCEQNLNHDAMYWYRQDPGQGLRLIYYSQIVNDFQKGDIAEGYSVSREKKESFPLTVTSAQKNPTAFYLCASSNGFLRGTDTQYFGPGTRLTVL.

The rearrangement joins TRBV4-1 to TRBJ1-2; no reliable D call. Trimming took off 1 base at V and 4 bases at J, with 10 bases between the two ends. This CDR3 is built from 14 residues. Germline loops: CDR1 MGHRA, CDR2 YSYEKL. The CDR3 region has the DNA TGCGCCAGCAGCCAAGTTTCATCAGGCTATGGCTACACCTTC. As protein: CASSQVSSGYGYTF.